This TCR beta chain originates from a study of blood T cell repertoires in COVID-19. Overall study: The United States, Italy and Spain were the sources of the acute and convalescent COVID-19 samples. T cells, B-cell-depleted T cells, or PBMCs provided the cDNA or gDNA that served as material.

The ends were cut back, 0 bases at V and 4 bases at J, with 9 bases in the middle. The germline V gene encodes CDR1 MNHEY and CDR2 SVGAGI. The CDR3 sequence is 14 residues long. Per the study methods: Cell counts per sample came from amplifying reference gene primers. Method: immunoSEQ multiplex PCR; TCRdb's copy keeps in-frame clones and lacks some. V and J calls and clone size follow that table, whereas D and trimming were derived from the DNA. The sample shows over 110,000 clones, 88% of them seen only once. This chain joins TRBV6-5 and TRBJ1-2, with D possibly being TRBD1 (5 bases). Sequences were obtained from peripheral blood. The receptor comes from a human donor in a cohort sampled during active COVID-19. The CDR3 DNA sequence: TGTGCCAGCAGTTACTCCAGCAGGGTCTATGGCTACACCTTC. Translation: CASSYSSRVYGYTF.